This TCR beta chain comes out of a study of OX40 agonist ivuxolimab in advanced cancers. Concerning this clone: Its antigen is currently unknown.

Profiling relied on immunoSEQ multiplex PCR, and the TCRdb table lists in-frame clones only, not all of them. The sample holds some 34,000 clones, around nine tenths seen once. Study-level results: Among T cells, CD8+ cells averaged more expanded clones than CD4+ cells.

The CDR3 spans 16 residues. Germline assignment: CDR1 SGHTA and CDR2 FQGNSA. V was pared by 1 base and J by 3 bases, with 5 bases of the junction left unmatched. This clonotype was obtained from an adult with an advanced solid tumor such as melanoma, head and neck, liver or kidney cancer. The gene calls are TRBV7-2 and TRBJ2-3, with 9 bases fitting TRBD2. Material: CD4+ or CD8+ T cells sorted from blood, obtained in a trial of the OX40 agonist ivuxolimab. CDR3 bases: TGTGCCAGCAGCTTAGGGGCGGGAGGGCCGACAGATACGCAGTATTTT. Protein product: CASSLGAGGPTDTQYF.